The 8 T cell receptor beta chains below come from one sample, sequenced in a study of CD8+ T cells in alopecia areata. Extracted from the samples, RNA was reverse transcribed into cDNA to serve as the sequencing template. Profiling relied on immunoSEQ multiplex PCR, and the TCRdb table lists in-frame clones only, not all of them. Here the sample spans 150,000 or so clones, about 70% being singletons. The sample in question was CD8+ T cells sorted from blood, obtained at week 0. The receptor set was obtained from a human donor with alopecia areata.

The chain recombines TRBV29-1 with TRBJ1-2; D remains unclear. The V and J ends lost 6 bases and 2 bases respectively, with 13 bases between them. From germline, CDR1 is SQVTM and CDR2 ANQGSEA. The CDR3 length is 13 residues. The CDR3 loop reads CSVETDTNYGYTF. As DNA, the CDR3 is TGCAGCGTCGAGACTGACACGAACTATGGCTACACCTTC. The complete variable domain, with remaining parts taken from reference TRBV29-1 and TRBJ1-2, reads SAVISQKPSRDICQRGTSLTIQCQVDSQVTMMFWYRQQPGQSLTLIATANQGSEATYESGFVIDKFPISRPNLTFSTLTVSNMSPEDSSIYLCSVETDTNYGYTFGSGTRLTVV.

The J gene is TRBJ2-5, the V gene TRBV4-1, with 7 bases fitting TRBD2. Germline V gene lookup returns CDR1 MGHRA and CDR2 YSYEKL. The CDR3 runs 14 residues. J gave up 4 bases and V 6 bases, and 8 bases lay outside the gene matches. This chain's CDR3 is CASSAAGDLETQYF. CDR3 sequence (DNA): TGCGCCAGCAGTGCCGCGGGGGATCTAGAGACCCAGTACTTC.

The genes are TRBV7-8 and TRBJ1-1; tentative D call: TRBD1 (6 bases). With 5 bases removed from V and 3 bases from J, the gap between germline ends came to 16 bases. This CDR3 is built from 15 residues. The V gene's germline CDR1 is SGHVS and CDR2 FQNEAQ. The CDR3 sequence: CASSDSRGGDTEAFF. Written as DNA, the CDR3 is TGTGCCAGCAGCGACTCCAGGGGTGGGGACACTGAAGCTTTCTTT.

This clone has just a few counts. This sequence joins TRBV13 and TRBJ2-3; TRBD2 aligns across 8 bases. The CDR3 runs 15 residues. CDR1 PRHDT and CDR2 FYEKMQ come from the germline V gene (reference sequence). V lost 4 bases, J lost 1 base, and 4 bases stayed unmatched. Here the CDR3 DNA reads TGTGCCAGCAGCTCGGGACTAGTTCGCACAGATACGCAGTATTTT. It translates to CASSSGLVRTDTQYF.

The chain employs TRBV6-5 and TRBJ2-7; 10 positions agree with TRBD2. This CDR3 contains 15 residues. Germline V gives CDR1 MNHEY, CDR2 SVGAGI. J lost 2 bases, V lost 7 bases, and 8 bases had no gene match. The CDR3 DNA follows: TGTGCCAGCACTAAGCTAGCGGGGGACACCTACGAGCAGTACTTC. It encodes CASTKLAGDTYEQYF.

The rearrangement links TRBV15 to TRBJ2-3; 7 nucleotides align to TRBD2. With 3 bases clipped from V and 2 bases from J, the junction kept 5 bases outside the gene matches. CDR1 is LNHNV and CDR2 is YYDKDF in the germline V gene (reference sequence). The CDR3 runs 15 residues. CDR3 DNA: TGTGCCACCAGCAGGGCAGCGGGGCTCACAGATACGCAGTATTTT. This translates into CATSRAAGLTDTQYF.

The chain couples TRBV29-1 to TRBJ1-4, with D uncertain. V gave up 3 bases and J gave up 6 bases, with 11 bases separating them. CDR3 length equals 13 residues. The germline gives CDR1 SQVTM, CDR2 ANQGSEA. The CDR3 coding sequence is TGCAGCGTTGAGCGGGAGTCAGATGAAAAACTGTTTTTT. It yields the protein CSVERESDEKLFF.

The V and J genes are TRBV11-2 and TRBJ2-7; D is unclear. Trimming left V 5 bases short and J 9 bases short, with 20 bases between. The CDR3 is 14 residues long. In germline, CDR1 is SGHAT, CDR2 FQNNGV. This CDR3 is CASSPLGGALPQYF. The CDR3 coding sequence is TGTGCCAGCAGCCCCCTCGGTGGAGCACTCCCGCAGTACTTC.